What follows are 5 T cell receptor beta chains derived from one specimen sequenced in a study of human T cells and chemical hapten exposure. Extraction of total RNA was performed on unfractionated whole blood. MiXCR was run by TCRdb on the 5' RACE reads, yielding one entry per CDR3 protein. The table lists 130,000 or so distinct CDR3 sequences, roughly 4% of them singletons. Receptors were obtained from a female donor in good health.

This clonotype occurred many times. The chain employs TRBV7-6 and TRBJ2-3, with TRBD2 identical over 9 bases. Per the germline V gene, CDR1 is SGHVS and CDR2 is FNYEAQ. The CDR3 extends over 17 amino acids. Trimming removed 1 base from V and 0 bases from J; junction bases left unmatched: 5. CDR3 residues: CASSLVASGASTDTQYF. The CDR3 DNA is TGTGCCAGCAGCTTAGTGGCTAGCGGGGCTAGCACAGATACGCAGTATTTT.

This clonotype has at least ten counts. The gene calls are TRBV5-1 and TRBJ2-7, with D uncertain. Looked up from germline, CDR1 is SGHRS and CDR2 is YFSETQ. The CDR3 spans 12 residues. V was trimmed by 0 bases and J by 3 bases, leaving 4 bases between them. The CDR3 loop is CASSLEGYEQYF. In DNA, the CDR3 is TGCGCCAGCAGCTTGGAGGGCTACGAGCAGTACTTC.

There are many counts of this clonotype. V and J are TRBV6-1 and TRBJ2-3; TRBD2 matches at 9 bases. V trimming: 1 base; J trimming: 3 bases; junction bases outside the gene matches: 8. The CDR3 is 17 amino acids. Germline CDR1 MNHNS, CDR2 SASEGT. The DNA for the CDR3 is TGTGCCAGCAGTGAAGGAAGTTCGAGCGGGGGGACAGATACGCAGTATTTT. Protein sequence: CASSEGSSSGGTDTQYF.

Concerning this clonotype: This could be a read error, since a much larger clone is one nucleotide away. This chain connects TRBV5-1 to TRBJ1-5, with D possibly being TRBD1 (5 bases). Trimming took 3 bases from V and 4 from J, leaving 8 bases between them. The CDR3 covers 13 residues. Germline CDR1 is SGHRS and CDR2 is YFSETQ. DNA of the CDR3: TGCGCCAGCAGCTGGGGGAGAAATCAGCCCCAGCATTTT. Amino acids: CASSWGRNQPQHF.

This clonotype was counted at least ten times. This rearrangement joins TRBV20-1 to TRBJ2-3; TRBD2 might be the D (6 bases). Germline-derived CDR1 and CDR2 are DFQATT and SNEGSKA (reference sequence). This CDR3 contains 15 residues. V lost 0 bases to trimming and J lost 1 base, with 11 bases between them. CDR3 sequence (DNA): TGCAGTGCTAGAGACAGTAAGCGGGGCACAGATACGCAGTATTTT. Translation: CSARDSKRGTDTQYF.